This TCR beta chain was documented in a study of blood T cell repertoires in COVID-19. Study details: T cells, B-cell-depleted T cells, or PBMCs provided the cDNA or gDNA that served as material.

V lost 4 bases, J lost 5 bases, and 16 bases stayed unmatched. The CDR3 runs 17 residues. Germline lookup yields CDR1 SGHNT and CDR2 YYREEE (reference sequence). Clones were read by immunoSEQ multiplex PCR, and TCRdb kept only the in-frame ones, dropping some. Of about 160,000 clones in the sample, roughly 84% are singletons; the top ten hold about 10%. Sequencing used peripheral blood. The chain couples TRBV5-4 to TRBJ2-3; TRBD2 matches at 7 bases. The clonotype was recovered from an elderly woman with active or convalescent COVID-19. In DNA form, the CDR3 reads TGTGCCAGCAGCCCATTCGGGGGGAGTAGCGGGCTAGATACGCAGTATTTT. This codes for CASSPFGGSSGLDTQYF.